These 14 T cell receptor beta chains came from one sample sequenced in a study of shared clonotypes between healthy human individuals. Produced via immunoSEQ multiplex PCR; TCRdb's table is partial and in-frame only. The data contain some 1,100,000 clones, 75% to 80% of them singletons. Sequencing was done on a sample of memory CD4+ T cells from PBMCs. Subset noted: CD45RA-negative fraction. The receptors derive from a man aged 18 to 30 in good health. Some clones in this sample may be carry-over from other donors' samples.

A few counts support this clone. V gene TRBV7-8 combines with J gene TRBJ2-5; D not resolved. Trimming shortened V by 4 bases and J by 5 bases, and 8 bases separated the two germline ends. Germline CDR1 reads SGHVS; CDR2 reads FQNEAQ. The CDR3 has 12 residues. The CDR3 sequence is CASSSNTETQYF. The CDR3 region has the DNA TGTGCCAGCAGCTCTAATACGGAGACCCAGTACTTC.

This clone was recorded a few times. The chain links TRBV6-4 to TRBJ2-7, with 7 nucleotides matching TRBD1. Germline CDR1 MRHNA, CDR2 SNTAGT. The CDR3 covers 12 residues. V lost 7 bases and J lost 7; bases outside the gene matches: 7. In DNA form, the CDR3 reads TGTGCCAGCACTCCACAGGGGTGTGAGCAGTACTTC. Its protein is CASTPQGCEQYF.

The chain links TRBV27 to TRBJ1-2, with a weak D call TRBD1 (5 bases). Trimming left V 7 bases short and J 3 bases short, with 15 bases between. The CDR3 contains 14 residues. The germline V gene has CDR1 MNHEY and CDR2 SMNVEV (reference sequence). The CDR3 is CASNERGRDYGYTF. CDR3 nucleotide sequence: TGTGCCAGCAATGAGCGGGGCAGGGACTATGGCTACACCTTC.

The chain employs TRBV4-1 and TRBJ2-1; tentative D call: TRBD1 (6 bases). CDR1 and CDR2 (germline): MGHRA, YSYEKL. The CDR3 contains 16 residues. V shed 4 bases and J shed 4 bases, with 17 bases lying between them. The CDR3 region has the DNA TGCGCCAGCAGCCCTTACAGTGAGGGGGTATACAATGAGCAGTTCTTC. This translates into CASSPYSEGVYNEQFF.

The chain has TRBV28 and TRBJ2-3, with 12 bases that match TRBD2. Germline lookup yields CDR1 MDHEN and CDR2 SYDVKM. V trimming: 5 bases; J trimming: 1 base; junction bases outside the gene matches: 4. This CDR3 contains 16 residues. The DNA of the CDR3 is TGTGCCAGCAGTCATCTAGCGGGAGGGGGCACAGATACGCAGTATTTT. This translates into CASSHLAGGGTDTQYF.

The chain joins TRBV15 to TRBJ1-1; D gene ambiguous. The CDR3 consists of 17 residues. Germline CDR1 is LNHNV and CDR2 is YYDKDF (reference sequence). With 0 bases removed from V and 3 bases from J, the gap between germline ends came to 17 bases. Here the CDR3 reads CATSRDLPLGGYTEAFF. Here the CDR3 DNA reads TGTGCCACCAGCAGAGATCTTCCATTGGGTGGGTACACTGAAGCTTTCTTT.

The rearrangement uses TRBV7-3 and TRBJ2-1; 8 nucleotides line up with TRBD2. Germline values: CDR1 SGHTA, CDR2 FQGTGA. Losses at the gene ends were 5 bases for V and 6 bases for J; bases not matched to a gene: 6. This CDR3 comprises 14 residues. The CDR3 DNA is TGTGCCAGCAGCCCACGGACTAGCTCCAATGAGCAGTTCTTC. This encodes CASSPRTSSNEQFF.

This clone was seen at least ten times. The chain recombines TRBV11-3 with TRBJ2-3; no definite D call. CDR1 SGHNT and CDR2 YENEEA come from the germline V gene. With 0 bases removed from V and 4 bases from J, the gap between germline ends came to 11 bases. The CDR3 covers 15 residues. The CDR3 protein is CASSLDPLISDTQYF. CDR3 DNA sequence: TGTGCCAGCAGCTTAGATCCCCTGATCTCAGATACGCAGTATTTT.

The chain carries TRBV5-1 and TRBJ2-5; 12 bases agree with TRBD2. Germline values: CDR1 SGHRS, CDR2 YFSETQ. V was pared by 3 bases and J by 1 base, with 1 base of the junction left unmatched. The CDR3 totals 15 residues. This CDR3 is CASSSSGRGQETQYF. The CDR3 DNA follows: TGCGCCAGCAGCTCTAGCGGGAGGGGCCAAGAGACCCAGTACTTC.

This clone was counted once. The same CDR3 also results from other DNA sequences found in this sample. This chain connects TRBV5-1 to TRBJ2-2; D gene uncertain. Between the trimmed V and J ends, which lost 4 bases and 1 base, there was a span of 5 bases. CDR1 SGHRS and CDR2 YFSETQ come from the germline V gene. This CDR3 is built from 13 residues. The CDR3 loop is CASSERNTGELFF. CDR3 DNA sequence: TGCGCCAGCAGCGAGCGGAACACCGGGGAGCTGTTTTTT. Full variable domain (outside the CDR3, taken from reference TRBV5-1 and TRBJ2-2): KAGVTQTPRYLIKTRGQQVTLSCSPISGHRSVSWYQQTPGQGLQFLFEYFSETQRNKGNFPGRFSGRQFSNSRSEMNVSTLELGDSALYLCASSERNTGELFFGEGSRLTVL.

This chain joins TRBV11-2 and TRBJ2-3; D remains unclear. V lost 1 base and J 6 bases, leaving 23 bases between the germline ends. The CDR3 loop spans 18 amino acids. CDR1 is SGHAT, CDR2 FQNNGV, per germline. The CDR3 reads CASSLAFLNLDNADTQYF. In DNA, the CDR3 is TGTGCCAGCAGCTTAGCCTTTTTGAATCTCGATAACGCGGATACGCAGTATTTT.

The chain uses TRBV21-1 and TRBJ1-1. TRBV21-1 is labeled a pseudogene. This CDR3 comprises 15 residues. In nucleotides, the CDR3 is TGTGCCAGCAGCAAAATCGGGGGAGGGTCAGCTGAAGCTTTCTTT. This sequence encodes CASSKIGGGSAEAFF.

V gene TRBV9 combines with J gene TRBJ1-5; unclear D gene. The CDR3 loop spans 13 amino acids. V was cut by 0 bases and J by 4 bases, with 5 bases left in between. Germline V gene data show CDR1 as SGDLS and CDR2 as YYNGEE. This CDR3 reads CASSVDHNQPQHF. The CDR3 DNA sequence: TGTGCCAGCAGCGTAGACCATAATCAGCCCCAGCATTTT. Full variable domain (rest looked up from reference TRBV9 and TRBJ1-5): DSGVTQTPKHLITATGQRVTLRCSPRSGDLSVYWYQQSLDQGLQFLIQYYNGEERAKGNILERFSAQQFPDLHSELNLSSLELGDSALYFCASSVDHNQPQHFGDGTRLSIL.

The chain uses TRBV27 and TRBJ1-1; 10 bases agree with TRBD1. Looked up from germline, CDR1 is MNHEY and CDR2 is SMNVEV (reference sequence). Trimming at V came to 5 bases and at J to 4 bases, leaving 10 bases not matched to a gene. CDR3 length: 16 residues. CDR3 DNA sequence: TGTGCCAGCAGTCCCGCACGCCGGGACAGGGGCACTGAAGCTTTCTTT. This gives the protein CASSPARRDRGTEAFF.